These 3 T cell receptor beta chains came from one sample sequenced in a study of post-analysis software for immune sequencing data. Study-wide points: Elevated frequency relative to controls characterized several TRBV segments in patients, TRBV5-6, TRBV5-1 and TRBV20-1 among them.

Each TCR beta cDNA library carried unique molecular identifiers. MiXCR was run by TCRdb on the PCR reads, yielding one entry per CDR3 protein. The table lists around 190,000 distinct CDR3 sequences, 29% of them singletons. What these receptors recognize is not known. Sequenced: blood. Source of these receptors: a girl under 18 with multiple sclerosis.

In regard to this clonotype: Compared with germline, one end of the junction differs, possibly owing to a read error. The chain couples TRBV6-2 or TRBV6-3 to TRBJ1-1; D is undetermined. The CDR3 length is 14 residues. Germline CDR1 is MNHEY and CDR2 is SVGEGT. CDR3 in amino acids: CASGYSSGRLRAFF. DNA for the CDR3: TGTGCCAGCGGTTACTCGAGCGGCAGATTGCGTGCTTTCTTT.

This clonotype was detected many times. The chain has TRBV30 and TRBJ2-1; no firm D call. CDR1 is GTSNPN, CDR2 SVGIG, per germline (reference sequence). V dropped 0 bases and J dropped 7 bases, with 7 bases sitting between them. The CDR3 runs to 12 residues. CDR3 sequence reads: CAWSVSPNEQFF. CDR3 DNA sequence: TGTGCCTGGAGTGTAAGTCCTAATGAGCAGTTCTTC. The full variable domain, in which reference TRBV30 and TRBJ2-1 provide the parts outside the CDR3, is SQTIHQWPATLVQPVGSPLSLECTVEGTSNPNLYWYRQAAGRGLQLLFYSVGIGQISSEVPQNLSASRPQDRQFILSSKKLLLSDSGFYLCAWSVSPNEQFFGPGTRLTVL.

The sample holds a few counts of this clonotype. CDR3 loop: CASGQGPSKGYTF. CDR3 coding DNA: TGTGCCAGCGGACAGGGGCCCTCAAAGGGCTACACCTTC. V gene TRBV14 combines with J gene TRBJ1-2; TRBD1 agrees at 9 bases. There are 13 residues in the CDR3. V shed 8 bases, J shed 8 bases, and the junction held 9 bases outside the gene matches. In germline, CDR1 is SGHDN, CDR2 FVKESK.